This section outlines one T cell receptor (beta chain) sequence together with its context. The antigen remains undetermined. The data belong to a study of cytomegalovirus exposure and HLA in healthy donors. Study as a whole: HLA-typed donors were the source of some 80 million unique TCRs, which an early data release held.

V was trimmed by 5 bases and J by 5 bases, leaving 10 bases between them. This CDR3 is built from 13 residues. Germline V gives CDR1 LNHDA, CDR2 SQIVND (reference sequence). The study ran its PCR with 60 Vbeta and 13 Jbeta primers. Data came from immunoSEQ multiplex PCR; TCRdb stores just in-frame clones and leaves some out. The table lists some 130,000 clones, roughly three quarters of them singletons, with 1.5% to 2.5% in the top ten. Findings of the study overall: One variant, a missense change in DCLRE1C, was linked in a later analysis to TCR beta V- and J-gene trimming.

The source is a man between 18 and 35 years old in good health and CMV-seronegative. The chain combines TRBV19 with TRBJ1-5; no firm D call. The sequencing sample was made of PBMCs. The CDR3, as DNA: TGTGCCAGTAGTGAGCGACGACATCAGCCCCAGCATTTT. Protein product: CASSERRHQPQHF.